A single sample is the source of the 18 T cell receptor beta chains below, sequenced in a study of identifying expanded T cells in peripheral blood. Repertoires were generated with immunoSEQ multiplex PCR, while TCRdb's copy carries only in-frame clones and drops some. The table lists about 100,000 clones, roughly 86% of them singletons, with 3.5% to 5% in the top ten. Sample: blood. All receptors come from a person aged 18 to 75 in good health.

The gene calls are TRBV28 and TRBJ2-7, with D perhaps assigned TRBD1 or TRBD2 (5 bases each). The V end was cut by 10 bases, the J end by 0 bases, with 13 bases between. This CDR3 contains 13 residues. Per the germline V gene, CDR1 is MDHEN and CDR2 is SYDVKM. In DNA, the CDR3 is TGTGCCACCGTAGAGGGGCACTCCTACGAGCAGTACTTC. Its translation is CATVEGHSYEQYF.

This clone was picked up one time. The J gene is TRBJ1-3, the V gene TRBV18; tentatively, D is TRBD1 (5 bases). CDR3 size: 15 residues. CDR1 and CDR2 from the germline V gene are KGHSH and LQKENI. V dropped 1 base and J dropped 3 bases, with 10 bases sitting between them. CDR3 loop: CASSPLRDGGNTIYF. Written as DNA, the CDR3 is TGTGCCAGCTCACCACTCCGGGACGGTGGAAACACCATATATTTT.

V usage is TRBV6-5 and J usage is TRBJ2-7; tentative D call: TRBD2 (5 bases). Germline CDR1 is MNHEY and CDR2 is SVGAGI. The CDR3 consists of 14 residues. Trimming removed 2 bases at V and 3 bases at J, with 11 bases between. In DNA, the CDR3 is TGTGCCAGCAGTTACGGGTTAGCGTTCTACGAGCAGTACTTC. The encoded protein is CASSYGLAFYEQYF.

This clone occurred once. The chain employs TRBV28 and TRBJ2-7, with 8 bases identical to TRBD2. Germline V gives CDR1 MDHEN, CDR2 SYDVKM. The CDR3 consists of 14 residues. V lost 3 bases and J lost 5; bases outside the gene matches: 6. CDR3 residues: CASSFRGGKNEQYF. The CDR3 DNA reads as TGTGCCAGCAGTTTTCGGGGGGGAAAGAACGAGCAGTACTTC.

J is TRBJ2-3 and V is TRBV9, with 10 bases that match TRBD2. Trimming at V came to 4 bases and at J to 2 bases, leaving 7 bases not matched to a gene. The germline gives CDR1 SGDLS, CDR2 YYNGEE. This CDR3 has 16 residues. This CDR3 is CASSLTSGLLTDTQYF. The CDR3 nucleotides are TGTGCCAGCAGCTTGACTAGCGGGCTCCTCACAGATACGCAGTATTTT.

In this sample, this clone turned up once. The rearrangement uses TRBV7-8 and TRBJ2-5, with TRBD2 matching 13 bases. This CDR3 is 15 amino acids long. V was pared by 5 bases and J by 3 bases, with 3 bases of the junction left unmatched. Germline V gene data show CDR1 as SGHVS and CDR2 as FQNEAQ. The CDR3 DNA reads TGTGCCAGCAGCCTTGGGACTAGCGGGGAAGAGACCCAGTACTTC. This codes for CASSLGTSGEETQYF.

The rearrangement uses TRBV9 and TRBJ2-5; 10 bases map to TRBD1. Germline V CDR1 and CDR2: SGDLS, YYNGEE. The CDR3 has 14 residues. After removal of 4 bases from V and 5 bases from J, the junction contained 5 bases not matched to a gene. For the CDR3, the DNA is TGTGCCAGCAGCCTCGGGACAGGGGACGAGACCCAGTACTTC. Translation: CASSLGTGDETQYF. Looking up the rest from reference TRBV9 and TRBJ2-5 gives the full variable domain: DSGVTQTPKHLITATGQRVTLRCSPRSGDLSVYWYQQSLDQGLQFLIQYYNGEERAKGNILERFSAQQFPDLHSELNLSSLELGDSALYFCASSLGTGDETQYFGPGTRLLVL.

The gene calls are TRBV5-1 and TRBJ2-1, with 8 nucleotides matching TRBD1. The CDR3 sequence is 19 residues long. The J segment lost 7 bases and the V segment lost 4 bases, leaving 22 bases of the junction unmatched. The germline CDR1 and CDR2 sequences are SGHRS and YFSETQ. In nucleotides, the CDR3 is TGCGCCAGCAGCCTCGACGGACAGGGAATGACGGGGGTCAGGAATGAGCAGTTCTTC. Translating gives CASSLDGQGMTGVRNEQFF. Full variable domain (missing parts from reference TRBV5-1 and TRBJ2-1): KAGVTQTPRYLIKTRGQQVTLSCSPISGHRSVSWYQQTPGQGLQFLFEYFSETQRNKGNFPGRFSGRQFSNSRSEMNVSTLELGDSALYLCASSLDGQGMTGVRNEQFFGPGTRLTVL.

This sequence joins TRBV2 and TRBJ1-6, with unresolved D. V was cut by 6 bases and J by 2 bases, with 17 bases left in between. Per the germline V gene, CDR1 is SNHLY and CDR2 is FYNNEI. This CDR3 region has 17 residues. In nucleotides, the CDR3 is TGTGCCAGCAGCCTTGGACTCCCTGGGGCCTATAATTCACCCCTCCACTTT. Encoded protein: CASSLGLPGAYNSPLHF.

This chain links TRBV19 with TRBJ2-5; 7 bases fit TRBD1. V was clipped by 2 bases and J by 5 bases; unmatched bases: 2. This CDR3 has 13 residues. Germline V lookup: CDR1 LNHDA, CDR2 SQIVND (reference sequence). In nucleotides, the CDR3 is TGTGCCAGTAGTATACCCAGGGGGGAGACCCAGTACTTC. Translating gives CASSIPRGETQYF.

The rearrangement links TRBV28 to TRBJ2-3, with unresolved D. V was trimmed by 2 bases and J by 0 bases, leaving 9 bases between them. CDR1 and CDR2 from the germline V gene are MDHEN and SYDVKM. The CDR3 totals 15 residues. The CDR3 DNA sequence: TGTGCCAGCAGTTTAGAGCCATCGAGCACAGATACGCAGTATTTT. Protein sequence: CASSLEPSSTDTQYF.

This rearrangement joins TRBV7-8 to TRBJ2-3, with D perhaps matching TRBD2 (5 bases). CDR3 size: 17 residues. Trimming cost V 4 bases and J 0 bases, with 17 bases left between them. Germline V gene lookup returns CDR1 SGHVS and CDR2 FQNEAQ. CDR3 in amino acids: CASSWSPASGSTDTQYF. In nucleotides, the CDR3 is TGTGCCAGCAGCTGGAGCCCCGCGAGCGGTAGCACAGATACGCAGTATTTT.

V usage is TRBV27 and J usage is TRBJ1-5; the D is unclear. The ends were cut back, 0 bases at V and 4 bases at J, with 4 bases in the middle. CDR1 MNHEY and CDR2 SMNVEV come from the germline V gene (reference sequence). The CDR3 spans 13 residues. The CDR3 nucleotides read TGTGCCAGCAGTTTATCAGAAAATCAGCCCCAGCATTTT. This translates into CASSLSENQPQHF.

The chain recombines TRBV5-5 with TRBJ2-7, with D perhaps matching TRBD1 or TRBD2 (5 bases each). The V gene lost 0 bases and the J gene lost 3 bases, with 13 bases spanning the gap. Per the germline V gene, CDR1 is SGHKS and CDR2 is YYEKEE (reference sequence). CDR3 length: 15 residues. CDR3 sequence (DNA): TGTGCCAGCAGCTTGGGTATAGGGGAGATCTACGAGCAGTACTTC. Its translation is CASSLGIGEIYEQYF.

The sample holds one count of this clone. The V and J genes are TRBV11-3 and TRBJ2-3; D call uncertain. With 8 bases removed from V and 4 bases from J, the gap between germline ends came to 28 bases. Germline assignment: CDR1 SGHNT and CDR2 YENEEA. The length of the CDR3 is 18 residues. In DNA, the CDR3 is TGTGCCAGCGACCCACCGTCCCCTCGGTGGGCCTGGGCAGATACGCAGTATTTT. This codes for CASDPPSPRWAWADTQYF.

This clone appeared a few times. The chain combines TRBV6-4 with TRBJ1-5; maybe TRBD1 (5 bases). The length of the CDR3 is 14 residues. V shed 8 bases and J shed 3 bases, with 14 bases lying between them. Germline CDR1 and CDR2: MRHNA and SNTAGT. The CDR3 loop reads CASPAGTPNQPQHF. For the CDR3, the DNA is TGTGCCAGCCCGGCAGGGACCCCCAATCAGCCCCAGCATTTT.

This clone was counted once. This chain links TRBV28 with TRBJ2-2, with TRBD1 identical over 10 bases. The V and J ends lost 5 bases and 1 base, in that order; junction bases with no gene match: 4. This CDR3 is built from 16 residues. Germline assignment: CDR1 MDHEN and CDR2 SYDVKM. The DNA for the CDR3 is TGTGCCAGCAGTGGGGGGACAGGGGTGAACACCGGGGAGCTGTTTTTT. Protein: CASSGGTGVNTGELFF.

This chain links TRBV9 with TRBJ2-1; 10 bases fit TRBD2. Trimming removed 0 bases from V and 5 bases from J; junction bases left unmatched: 2. Germline V gives CDR1 SGDLS, CDR2 YYNGEE. This CDR3 comprises 15 residues. CDR3 DNA sequence: TGTGCCAGCAGCGTAGGTCTAGCGGGAGACAATGAGCAGTTCTTC. Translating gives CASSVGLAGDNEQFF.